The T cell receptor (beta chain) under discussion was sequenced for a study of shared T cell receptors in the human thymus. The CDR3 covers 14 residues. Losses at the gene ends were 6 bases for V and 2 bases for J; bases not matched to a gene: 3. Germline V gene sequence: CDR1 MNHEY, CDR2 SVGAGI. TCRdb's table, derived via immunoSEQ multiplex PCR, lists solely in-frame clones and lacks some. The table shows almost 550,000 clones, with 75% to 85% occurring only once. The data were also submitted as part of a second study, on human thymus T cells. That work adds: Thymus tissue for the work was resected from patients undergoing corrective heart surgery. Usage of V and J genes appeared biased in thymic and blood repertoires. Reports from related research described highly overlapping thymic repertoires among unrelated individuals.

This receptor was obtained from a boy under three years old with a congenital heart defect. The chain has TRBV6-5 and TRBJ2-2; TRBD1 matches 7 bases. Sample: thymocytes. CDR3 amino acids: CASRRQGNTGELFF. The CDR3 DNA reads TGTGCCAGCAGGCGACAGGGTAACACCGGGGAGCTGTTTTTT.